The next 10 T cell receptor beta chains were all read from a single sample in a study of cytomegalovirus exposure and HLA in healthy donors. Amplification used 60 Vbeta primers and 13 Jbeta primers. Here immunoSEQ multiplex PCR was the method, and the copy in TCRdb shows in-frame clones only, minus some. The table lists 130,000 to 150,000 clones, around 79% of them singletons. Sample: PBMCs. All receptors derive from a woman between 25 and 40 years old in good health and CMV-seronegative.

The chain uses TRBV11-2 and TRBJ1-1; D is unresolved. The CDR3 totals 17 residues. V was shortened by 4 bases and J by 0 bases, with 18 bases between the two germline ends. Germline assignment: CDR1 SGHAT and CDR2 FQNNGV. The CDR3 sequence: CASSSLLDWSLNTEAFF. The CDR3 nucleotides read TGTGCCAGCAGCTCTCTCCTAGATTGGTCACTGAACACTGAAGCTTTCTTT.

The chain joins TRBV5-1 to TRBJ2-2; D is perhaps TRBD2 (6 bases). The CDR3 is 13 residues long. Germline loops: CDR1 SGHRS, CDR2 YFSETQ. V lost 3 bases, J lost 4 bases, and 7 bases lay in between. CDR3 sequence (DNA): TGCGCCAGCAGCTCCGGGGGCACCGGGGAGCTGTTTTTT. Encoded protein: CASSSGGTGELFF.

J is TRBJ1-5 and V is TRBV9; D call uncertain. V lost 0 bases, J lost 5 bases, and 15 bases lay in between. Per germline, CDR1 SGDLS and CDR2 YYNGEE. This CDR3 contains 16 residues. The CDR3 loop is CASSVGSGGRDQPQHF. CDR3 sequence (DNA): TGTGCCAGCAGCGTAGGAAGTGGAGGGAGGGATCAGCCCCAGCATTTT.

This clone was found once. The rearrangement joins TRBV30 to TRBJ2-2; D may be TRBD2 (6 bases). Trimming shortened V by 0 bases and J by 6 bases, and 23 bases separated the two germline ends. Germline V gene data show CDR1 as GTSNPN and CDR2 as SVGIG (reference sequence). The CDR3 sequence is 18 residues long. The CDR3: CAWSVMWGGRSGPGELFF. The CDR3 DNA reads TGTGCCTGGAGTGTAATGTGGGGAGGAAGGTCAGGCCCCGGGGAGCTGTTTTTT.

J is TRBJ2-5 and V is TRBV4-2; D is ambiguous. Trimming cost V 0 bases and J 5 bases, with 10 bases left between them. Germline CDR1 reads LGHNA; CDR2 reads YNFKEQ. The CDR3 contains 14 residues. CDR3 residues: CASSQDGSPETQYF. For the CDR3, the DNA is TGTGCCAGCAGCCAAGACGGTAGCCCGGAGACCCAGTACTTC.

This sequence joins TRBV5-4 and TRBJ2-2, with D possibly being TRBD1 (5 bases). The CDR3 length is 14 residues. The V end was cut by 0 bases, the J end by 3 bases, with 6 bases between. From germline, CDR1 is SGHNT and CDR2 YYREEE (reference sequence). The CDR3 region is CASSLVQDTGELFF. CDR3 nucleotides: TGTGCCAGCAGCTTGGTACAGGACACCGGGGAGCTGTTTTTT.

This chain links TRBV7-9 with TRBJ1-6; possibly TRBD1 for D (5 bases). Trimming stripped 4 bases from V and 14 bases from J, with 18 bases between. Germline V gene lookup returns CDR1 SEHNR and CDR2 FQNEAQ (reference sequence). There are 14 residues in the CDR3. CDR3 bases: TGTGCCAGCAGCTCGGCCGGGGGGGGAGCCACCCTCCACTTT. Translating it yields CASSSAGGGATLHF.

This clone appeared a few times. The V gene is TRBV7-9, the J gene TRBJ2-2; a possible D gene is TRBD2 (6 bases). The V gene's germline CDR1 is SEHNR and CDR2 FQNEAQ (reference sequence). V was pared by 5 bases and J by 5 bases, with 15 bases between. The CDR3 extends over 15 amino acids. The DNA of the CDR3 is TGTGCCAGCAGCCTGGAAGCAGGGAGGACCGGGGAGCTGTTTTTT. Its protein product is CASSLEAGRTGELFF. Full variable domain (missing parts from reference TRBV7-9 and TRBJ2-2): DTGVSQNPRHKITKRGQNVTFRCDPISEHNRLYWYRQTLGQGPEFLTYFQNEAQLEKSRLLSDRFSAERPKGSFSTLEIQRTEQGDSAMYLCASSLEAGRTGELFFGEGSRLTVL.

The CDR3 DNA sequence: TGTGCCAGCAGCGTTGGGGACAGGGGGCCTAAATGGAGCTCCTACGAGCAGTACTTC. Amino acids: CASSVGDRGPKWSSYEQYF. The chain employs TRBV9 and TRBJ2-7; the match to TRBD1 covers 12 bases. The CDR3 has 19 amino acids. Trimming took 2 bases from V and 0 from J; bases not matched to a gene: 12. Germline CDR1 reads SGDLS; CDR2 reads YYNGEE.

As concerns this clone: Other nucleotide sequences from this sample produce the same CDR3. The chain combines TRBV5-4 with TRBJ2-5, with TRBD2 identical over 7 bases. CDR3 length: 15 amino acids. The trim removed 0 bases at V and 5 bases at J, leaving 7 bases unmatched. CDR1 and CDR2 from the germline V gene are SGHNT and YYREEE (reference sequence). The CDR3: CASSLVASGAETQYF. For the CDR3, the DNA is TGTGCCAGCAGCTTGGTAGCCAGCGGGGCTGAGACCCAGTACTTC.